This T cell receptor beta chain was identified during a study of graft-versus-host responses after intestinal transplantation. Clones were read by immunoSEQ multiplex PCR, and TCRdb kept only the in-frame ones, dropping some. The table shows 100,000 to 140,000 clones, with 80% to 90% occurring only once. The CDR3 spans 16 residues. The germline gives CDR1 PRHDT, CDR2 FYEKMQ (reference sequence). With 7 bases clipped from V and 3 bases from J, the junction kept 11 bases outside the gene matches. A remark on this clone: Its antigen is unknown.

The clonotype was recovered from a human donor who was the organ donor for an intestinal transplant. The sample here was unstimulated CD4+ T cells sorted from spleen or lymph node cells, taken before transplant. V gene TRBV13 combines with J gene TRBJ2-7; TRBD1 aligns across 11 bases. CDR3 sequence (DNA): TGTGCCAGCAAAGCCGTAAGGGACAGGGGGGACTACGAGCAGTACTTC. Translating it yields CASKAVRDRGDYEQYF.